The 10 T cell receptor beta chains given below trace back to one sample, sequenced in a study of blood T cell repertoires in COVID-19. Libraries were prepared by immunoSEQ multiplex PCR; TCRdb keeps only in-frame clonotypes and omits some of them. The sample contains about 140,000 clones, 80% to 90% of which appear only once. Sequenced sample: peripheral blood. The receptor set was obtained from a man in his fifties or sixties with active or convalescent COVID-19.

The genes are TRBV28 and TRBJ2-7; 8 bases fit TRBD1. V lost 4 bases to trimming and J lost 3 bases; unmatched junction nucleotides: 11. Germline V gene lookup returns CDR1 MDHEN and CDR2 SYDVKM. This CDR3 has 16 amino acids. The CDR3 loop reads CASSSEHRGNIYEQYF. The CDR3 region has the DNA TGTGCCAGCAGTTCCGAGCACAGGGGGAATATCTACGAGCAGTACTTC.

The gene calls are TRBV19 and TRBJ1-5; 9 bases align to TRBD1. The CDR3 loop spans 17 amino acids. The V gene's germline CDR1 is LNHDA and CDR2 SQIVND (reference sequence). J gave up 0 bases and V 8 bases, and 11 bases lay outside the gene matches. Here the CDR3 reads CASRGGQGTYSNQPQHF. CDR3 nucleotide sequence: TGTGCCAGTCGAGGGGGACAGGGAACCTATAGCAATCAGCCCCAGCATTTT.

J is TRBJ2-1 and V is TRBV6-5, with 7 nucleotides matching TRBD2. Germline CDR1 and CDR2: MNHEY and SVGAGI. The CDR3 spans 16 residues. Trimming took 2 bases from V and 6 from J; bases not matched to a gene: 10. CDR3 residues: CASSYQTSVRGNEQFF. The CDR3, as DNA: TGTGCCAGCAGTTACCAAACTAGCGTAAGGGGCAATGAGCAGTTCTTC.

The chain has TRBV5-1 and TRBJ1-1; D remains ambiguous. The CDR3 covers 14 residues. CDR1 and CDR2 (germline): SGHRS, YFSETQ. Trimming removed 0 bases at V and 4 bases at J, with 10 bases between. The CDR3 bases are TGCGCCAGCAGCTTGGCGGCCCTAGGCACTGAAGCTTTCTTT. This codes for CASSLAALGTEAFF.

V usage is TRBV14 and J usage is TRBJ1-2, with 9 bases that match TRBD1. The CDR3 is 13 residues long. V gave up 1 base and J gave up 8 bases; unmatched junction bases: 2. From germline, CDR1 is SGHDN and CDR2 FVKESK. CDR3 amino acids: CASSQGDREGYTF. CDR3 nucleotide sequence: TGTGCCAGCAGCCAAGGGGACAGGGAGGGCTACACCTTC.

This chain joins TRBV10-3 and TRBJ2-5; possible D gene TRBD2, 6 bases. Germline V gives CDR1 ENHRY, CDR2 SYGVKD. V gave up 5 bases and J gave up 5 bases, with 21 bases separating them. The CDR3 contains 16 residues. This chain's CDR3 is CAISTPYPAEGETQYF. The CDR3 DNA reads TGTGCCATCAGTACCCCATACCCAGCGGAGGGGGAGACCCAGTACTTC.

The CDR3 spells CASRGTGYHTQYF. CDR3 DNA sequence: TGTGCCAGTAGGGGGACAGGGTACCATACGCAGTATTTT. The gene calls are TRBV19 and TRBJ2-3; 9 bases map to TRBD1. The V and J ends lost 6 bases and 7 bases, in that order; junction bases with no gene match: 5. The CDR3 has 13 amino acids. Germline CDR1 and CDR2: LNHDA and SQIVND (reference sequence).

V and J are TRBV24-1 and TRBJ1-5, with D possibly matching TRBD1 (5 bases). Trimming removed 9 bases from V and 2 bases from J, with 13 bases in between. The CDR3 sequence is 14 residues long. From germline, CDR1 is KGHDR and CDR2 SFDVKD. The CDR3 protein is CATAPGGGNQPQHF. As DNA, the CDR3 is TGTGCCACCGCCCCCGGAGGGGGCAATCAGCCCCAGCATTTT.

A few counts support this clone. The genes are TRBV6-2 or TRBV6-3 and TRBJ2-7; 10 bases are shared with TRBD2. This CDR3 contains 15 residues. Looked up from germline, CDR1 is MNHEY and CDR2 is SVGEGT. Trimming at V came to 2 bases and at J to 4 bases, leaving 5 bases not matched to a gene. The DNA of the CDR3 is TGTGCCAGCAGTTACCGTAGCGGGAGGAAATACGAGCAGTACTTC. Protein: CASSYRSGRKYEQYF.

This chain connects TRBV15 to TRBJ2-1, with D possibly being TRBD1 (5 bases). V was pared by 3 bases and J by 15 bases, with 21 bases between. Germline CDR1 reads LNHNV; CDR2 reads YYDKDF (reference sequence). CDR3 length: 14 amino acids. CDR3: CATSRAHTDSSRFF. For the CDR3, the DNA is TGTGCCACCAGCAGGGCACACACCGACAGTTCACGGTTCTTC. Complete variable domain (other parts from reference TRBV15 and TRBJ2-1): DAMVIQNPRYQVTQFGKPVTLSCSQTLNHNVMYWYQQKSSQAPKLLFHYYDKDFNNEADTPDNFQSRRPNTSFCFLDIRSPGLGDTAMYLCATSRAHTDSSRFFGPGTRLTVL.